These T cell receptor beta chains were read from a single sample in a study of shared clonotypes between healthy human individuals. The table came from immunoSEQ multiplex PCR; TCRdb's copy has only in-frame clones and leaves some out. The profile shows about 1,500,000 clones, approximately 97% of them singletons. The specimen sequenced was naive CD4+ T cells sorted from blood. The receptors derive from a man aged 25-40 years in good health. CDR3s include the opening cysteine and the closing phenylalanine or tryptophan. The order of the fields is V gene, D gene, clone size, CDR3 length, J gene, CDR3 DNA, CDR3 protein. D genes are given only for firm matches. A clone size is listed for some rows: how often the clone was seen (once, few, many), or a class if it is expanded.

>TRBV11-3|.|once|13|TRBJ2-1
TGTGCCAGCAGCTCCGACAGATACAATGAGCAGTTCTTC
CASSSDRYNEQFF
>TRBV13|.|.|13|TRBJ2-7
TGTGCCAGCAGGGGGACGAACCGTTACGAGCAGTACTTC
CASRGTNRYEQYF
>TRBV29-1|TRBD1|.|15|TRBJ1-4
TGCAGCGTTGCCCAACGGACAGGGTCTAATGAAAAACTGTTTTTT
CSVAQRTGSNEKLFF
>TRBV30|TRBD1|.|14|TRBJ2-1
TGTGCCTGGATGACAGGGGGTCCTGTCCATGAGCAGTTCTTC
CAWMTGGPVHEQFF
>TRBV5-6|.|.|16|TRBJ2-3
TGTGCCAGCAGCTTGGTGGCGGGGGCCTACACAGATACGCAGTATTTT
CASSLVAGAYTDTQYF
>TRBV5-6|.|.|14|TRBJ2-7
TGTGCCAGCAGCTTGGCCTTAAGGCCCTACGAGCAGTACTTC
CASSLALRPYEQYF
>TRBV30|.|.|13|TRBJ2-6
TGTGCCTGGAGCTTAGAAGGGGCCAACGTCCTGACTTTC
CAWSLEGANVLTF
>TRBV5-1|TRBD1|.|15|TRBJ2-7
TGCGCCAGCAGGGGCTGGGACAGGGGGCAATACGAGCAGTACTTC
CASRGWDRGQYEQYF
>TRBV7-2|.|.|16|TRBJ2-1
TGTGCCAGCAGCTTAAGCTCGGGGAGCTCCTACAATGAGCAGTTCTTC
CASSLSSGSSYNEQFF
>TRBV5-4|TRBD1|once|15|TRBJ1-2
TGTGCCAGCAGCTACAGACAGGGGTTCGCCTATGGCTACACCTTC
CASSYRQGFAYGYTF
>TRBV28|TRBD2|.|19|TRBJ2-1
TGTGCCAGCAGTTTAACCCCTTGGACTAGCGGGAGGGGCTACAATGAGCAGTTCTTC
CASSLTPWTSGRGYNEQFF
>TRBV11-2|TRBD1|once|17|TRBJ1-1
TGTGCCAGCAGCTTCGGGACAGGGATTCTTGGGAACACTGAAGCTTTCTTT
CASSFGTGILGNTEAFF
>TRBV5-6|.|.|14|TRBJ1-2
TGTGCCAGCAGGGGAAACAGGGCCCCCTATGGCTACACCTTC
CASRGNRAPYGYTF
>TRBV7-9|TRBD1|.|14|TRBJ1-1
TGTGCCAGCAGTACCCCGGACAGGGCAACTGAAGCTTTCTTT
CASSTPDRATEAFF
>TRBV19|TRBD1|.|12|TRBJ1-2
TGTGCCAGTAGTGACAGGGGCGACGGCTACACCTTC
CASSDRGDGYTF
>TRBV5-4|.|.|16|TRBJ1-3
TGTGCCAGCAGCAGACGACAGGAGCTCTCTGGAAACACCATATATTTT
CASSRRQELSGNTIYF
>TRBV11-2|.|.|15|TRBJ2-1
TGTGCCAGCAGCTTAATCGGCGGGAAATACAATGAGCAGTTCTTC
CASSLIGGKYNEQFF
>TRBV18|.|.|14|TRBJ2-7
TGTGCCAGCTCACCGCCAGGGCAATACTACGAGCAGTACTTC
CASSPPGQYYEQYF
>TRBV18|TRBD1|.|19|TRBJ1-3
TGTGCCAGCTCACCCCTCGGACAGGGGGCGGGCGGAACTGGAAACACCATATATTTT
CASSPLGQGAGGTGNTIYF
>TRBV7-9|TRBD2|once|17|TRBJ2-7
TGTGCCAGCAGCTTAGGAAGGGGGACTAGCGTCCCCTACGAGCAGTACTTC
CASSLGRGTSVPYEQYF
>TRBV4-3|.|.|16|TRBJ2-3
TGCGCCAGCAGCCAAGGGTTTAGCGGTAGCACAGATACGCAGTATTTT
CASSQGFSGSTDTQYF
>TRBV5-1|.|.|13|TRBJ1-2
TGCGCCACCGCGGGGACGTCGTTGGAGGGCTACACCTTC
CATAGTSLEGYTF
>TRBV5-1|.|.|12|TRBJ2-2
TGCGCCAGCGGAGCCCTCACCGGGGAGCTGTTTTTT
CASGALTGELFF
>TRBV5-1|.|.|15|TRBJ2-2
TGCGCCAGCAGCCCGGGACTCCTCGCCACCGGGGAGCTGTTTTTT
CASSPGLLATGELFF